This TCR beta chain was documented in a study of T cell changes during pregnancy in multiple sclerosis. TCRdb's copy holds only in-frame clones and misses some; the assay was immunoSEQ multiplex PCR. The sample has fewer than 85,000 clones, 80% to 95% seen once; the top ten hold 1.5% to 2.5%. Germline loops: CDR1 SGDLS, CDR2 YYNGEE. Trimming removed 2 bases at V and 3 bases at J, with 12 bases between. There are 14 residues in the CDR3. The receptor comes from a female donor with multiple sclerosis, enrolled in a pregnancy study. V gene TRBV9 combines with J gene TRBJ2-7; the D gene is possibly TRBD2 (6 bases). The material sequenced was peripheral blood, taken in the second trimester of pregnancy. The CDR3 DNA reads TGTGCCAGCAGCGTGGGAGCGGGCGTCTACGAGCAGTACTTC. As protein: CASSVGAGVYEQYF.